The T cell receptor (beta chain) described here comes from a study of T-cell reconstitution after alpha-beta-depleted transplantation in children. Study-level results: A year post-transplant, T-cell counts and diversity derived mostly from newly produced T cells. About two months after transplant, alpha-beta T cells reportedly came from several hundred expanded graft clones. Surviving recipient T cells and thymic progenitors produced the high day-60 TCRbeta diversity seen in some patients.

CDR1 and CDR2 from the germline V gene are DFQATT and SNEGSKA (reference sequence). V dropped 3 bases and J dropped 5; count of bases not matched to a gene: 22. This CDR3 has 18 residues. Library preparation (for TCRbeta) was performed with unique molecular identifiers. TCRdb ran MiXCR on the PCR reads and lists one entry per CDR3 protein. The data show about 190,000 distinct CDR3 sequences, approximately 12% seen once. This clonotype was counted ten times or more. Antigen unknown. This sequence joins TRBV20-1 and TRBJ2-7; TRBD2 agrees at 7 bases. The sequencing here drew on PBMCs, taken before TCRalphabeta/CD19-depleted stem cell transplant. This TCR derives from a boy aged 2 to 10 with acute myeloid leukemia, due to receive a stem cell transplant. The CDR3 reads CSARPWRLAERSMHEQYF. CDR3 in DNA: TGCAGTGCTAGGCCTTGGCGGCTAGCGGAAAGAAGTATGCACGAGCAGTACTTC.